This is a list of T cell receptor beta chains from one sample in a study of T cell repertoires in cytomegalovirus infection. TCRdb processed the reads anew with MiXCR; each CDR3 protein has one entry. This repertoire shows about 130,000 distinct CDR3 sequences, about 32% found once; its top ten account for 58%. These TCRs' antigens remain unknown. This material consisted of CD8+ T cells from cultured PBMCs, taken from culture after CMV antigen stimulation. The origin of the receptors is a human donor in good health (CMV status not recorded). Some clones in this sample may be carry-over from other donors' samples. The CDR3 runs from the conserved cysteine through the conserved F or W. The D gene is left open where the match is weak. The size of a clone is reported for some rows only, either as once, few or many, or as a class for expanded clones.

.	TRBV4-1	few	TRBJ2-3	TGCGCCAGCAGCCAAGGACTGACAGATACGCAGTATTTT	CASSQGLTDTQYF
.	TRBV5-4	.	TRBJ1-3	TGTGCCAGCAGCTCCGGAGGGGCGAATGGAAACACCATATATTTT	CASSSGGANGNTIYF
.	TRBV19	once	TRBJ2-1	TGTGCCAGTAGTGGACTGGGGGGTCTCAATGAGCAGTTCTTC	CASSGLGGLNEQFF
TRBD1	TRBV4-3	.	TRBJ2-7	TGCGCCAGCAGCTCCGGGACAGGGGCGCTCGAGCAGTACTTC	CASSSGTGALEQYF
.	TRBV19	few	TRBJ1-1	TGTGCCAGTAGTGTTTCAGGGTGGGTGAACACTGAAGCTTTCTTT	CASSVSGWVNTEAFF
.	TRBV7-6	few	TRBJ2-5	TGTGCTAGCAGTCATTGGGGGCGGGAGACCCAGTACTTC	CASSHWGRETQYF
TRBD1	TRBV20-1	.	TRBJ2-7	TGCAGTGCTCGATCCGGGACAGGGGGCCTATACGAGCAGTACTTC	CSARSGTGGLYEQYF
TRBD2	TRBV7-8	many	TRBJ2-1	TGTGCCAGCAGCTTAAGGGGAAGCGGGGGGTCCCGCTCCTACAATGAGCAGTTCTTC	CASSLRGSGGSRSYNEQFF
.	TRBV7-2	many	TRBJ1-1	TGTGCCAGCAGCGACACCGCGGGGTCGCACACTGAAGCTTTCTTT	CASSDTAGSHTEAFF
.	TRBV7-8	.	TRBJ1-1	TGTGCCAGCAGCCTTTCATCCGTAGGGACGGTGAACACTGAAGCTTTCTTT	CASSLSSVGTVNTEAFF
TRBD2	TRBV12-3/TRBV12-4	.	TRBJ2-7	TGTGCCAGCAGTTTTCGAGCGGGGACTCCCGGGTACGAGCAGTACTTC	CASSFRAGTPGYEQYF
.	TRBV3-1	.	TRBJ2-7	TGTGCCAGCAGCAAGGACGACGACGGCTCCTACGAGCAGTACTTC	CASSKDDDGSYEQYF
.	TRBV7-9	few	TRBJ2-3	TGTGCCAGCAGCTTTCGACCAATGAGCACAGATACGCAGTATTTT	CASSFRPMSTDTQYF
TRBD2	TRBV5-6	.	TRBJ2-1	TGTGCCAGCAGCTTGGCCCTAGCGGGGCTCGAGAATGAGCAGTTCTTC	CASSLALAGLENEQFF
.	TRBV4-1	.	TRBJ1-5	TGCGCCAGCAGCCAAGGCCGGGGCGATCAGCCCCAGCATTTT	CASSQGRGDQPQHF
.	TRBV7-9	.	TRBJ2-7	TGTGCCAGCAGTTCTCCCGGGAGCGGCGAGCAGTACTTC	CASSSPGSGEQYF
.	TRBV6-4	many	TRBJ2-2	TGTGCCAGCAGTGACGAGGGCGACACCGGGGAGCTGTTTTTT	CASSDEGDTGELFF
TRBD2	TRBV6-2/TRBV6-3	.	TRBJ2-1	TGTGCCAGCAGGCTACGCCTAGCGGGGGCCCACAATGAGCAGTTCTTC	CASRLRLAGAHNEQFF
.	TRBV7-6	few	TRBJ2-1	TGTGCCAGCAGCTTAGGCGGGGGCCCATACAATGAGCAGTTCTTC	CASSLGGGPYNEQFF
TRBD2	TRBV5-1	.	TRBJ2-1	TGCGCCAGCAGCCCAGGACTAGCGGGGGCCTGGGCGGCCTACAATGAGCAGTTCTTC	CASSPGLAGAWAAYNEQFF
TRBD1	TRBV4-1	.	TRBJ2-2	TGCGCCAGCAGCCACAGACAGGGGACAGGAGTCCGCGGGGAGCTGTTTTTT	CASSHRQGTGVRGELFF
.	TRBV5-1	.	TRBJ2-2	TGCGCCAGCAGCTTGAATTACCGGGGAGTGGGCTCCAACACCGGGGAGCTGTTTTTT	CASSLNYRGVGSNTGELFF
.	TRBV7-9	once	TRBJ1-1	TGTGCCAGCAGCCCGCCGATAGCACTGAACACTGAAGCTTTCTTT	CASSPPIALNTEAFF
TRBD2	TRBV7-9	few	TRBJ2-5	TGTGCCAGCAGCTTCGCTAGCGGGGGGGCCCAAGAGACCCAGTACTTC	CASSFASGGAQETQYF
.	TRBV12-3/TRBV12-4	once	TRBJ1-1	TGTGCCAGCAGTTTCATGGACACTGAAGCTTTCTTT	CASSFMDTEAFF
TRBD2	TRBV7-2	many	TRBJ2-1	TGTGCCAGCAGCATAGCGGGGGGGTACAATGAGCAGTTCTTC	CASSIAGGYNEQFF
.	TRBV4-1	.	TRBJ2-1	TGCGCCAGCAGCCAAGATTCCGGTGAGAATGAGCAGTTCTTC	CASSQDSGENEQFF
.	TRBV7-8	many	TRBJ2-1	TGTGCCAGCAGCTCAGGGGTTCGGGAGAATGAGCAGTTCTTC	CASSSGVRENEQFF
TRBD2	TRBV3-1	few	TRBJ2-1	TGTGCCAGCAGCCTCGGACTAGCGGGGCTCAATGAGCAGTTCTTC	CASSLGLAGLNEQFF
TRBD2	TRBV7-2	few	TRBJ2-1	TGTGCCAGCAGCTTAGAGGTCCCAGCGGGGATCGATGAGCAGTTCTTC	CASSLEVPAGIDEQFF
TRBD1	TRBV4-3	few	TRBJ1-4	TGCGCCAGCAGCCAGTCGGACAGGGGTGATTTAGAAAAACTGTTTTTT	CASSQSDRGDLEKLFF
.	TRBV6-5	.	TRBJ2-1	TGTGCCAGCAGTTACGGGGACCCCTACAATGAGCAGTTCTTC	CASSYGDPYNEQFF
TRBD2	TRBV9	few	TRBJ2-7	TGTGCCAGCAGCGCGGGAGCGGGGGACTCCTACGAGCAGTACTTC	CASSAGAGDSYEQYF
TRBD2	TRBV7-9	.	TRBJ2-5	TGTGCCAGCAGCGTAGCGGGGGGGGAGACCCAGTACTTC	CASSVAGGETQYF
.	TRBV7-2	.	TRBJ1-1	TGTGCCAGCAGCTGCATTCCCGGGGTTGGTTCTGAAGCTTTCTTT	CASSCIPGVGSEAFF
.	TRBV7-7	.	TRBJ2-1	TGTGCTAGCAGCCCAGGGCATTGGAATGAGCAGTTCTTC	CASSPGHWNEQFF
.	TRBV5-5	few	TRBJ1-1	TGTGCCAGCAGCGAGAGGGAAGCGGGTTTTGTGGACCGGACTGAAGCTTTCTTT	CASSEREAGFVDRTEAFF
.	TRBV19	few	TRBJ2-7	TGTGCCAGTAGTATGGGAACCAAATACGAGCAGTACTTC	CASSMGTKYEQYF
.	TRBV20-1	.	TRBJ2-7	TGCAGTGCTAGAGATCGGCAGGGTAGCGACGAGCAGTACTTC	CSARDRQGSDEQYF
.	TRBV6-6	.	TRBJ1-1	TGTGCCAGCAGTTACTCTGGCCTGAACACTGAAGCTTTCTTT	CASSYSGLNTEAFF
TRBD2	TRBV20-1	.	TRBJ2-1	TGCAGTGCTAGAGTAGTAATGGATCTTGGGAGCGGGGGGCCAGCCTACAATGAGCAGTTCTTC	CSARVVMDLGSGGPAYNEQFF
.	TRBV7-8	few	TRBJ2-1	TGTGCCAGCAGCTTAGATGGGGTAGGGCCCTACAATGAGCAGTTCTTC	CASSLDGVGPYNEQFF
TRBD1	TRBV7-4	.	TRBJ2-1	TGTGCCAGCAGCCGACAGGGGTCGTTTCCCGACAATGAGCAGTTCTTC	CASSRQGSFPDNEQFF
.	TRBV6-1	.	TRBJ1-5	TGTGCCAGCAGGAGGGTCCCCAGTCAGCCCCAGCATTTT	CASRRVPSQPQHF
TRBD2	TRBV11-2	.	TRBJ2-5	TGTGCCAGCAGCTTAGGCCGGTCTACAGCGGGGGGAGGAGAGACCCAGTACTTC	CASSLGRSTAGGGETQYF
.	TRBV6-1	few	TRBJ2-3	TGTGCCAGCAGTGGCCACAGGGTCCTCAGCACAGATACGCAGTATTTT	CASSGHRVLSTDTQYF
.	TRBV5-1	many	TRBJ1-2	TGCGCCAGCAGCTTGGGGGTAACAGGGTTCGATGGCTACACCTTC	CASSLGVTGFDGYTF
.	TRBV27	many	TRBJ2-1	TGTGCCAGCAGTCCCCTCCGGTCGGGTATGGGCACCGAGCAGTTCTTC	CASSPLRSGMGTEQFF
.	TRBV7-2	.	TRBJ2-5	TGTGCCAGCAGCTCCCTCTACGGTGCGGAGACCCAGTACTTC	CASSSLYGAETQYF
TRBD1	TRBV28	.	TRBJ2-7	TGTGCCAGCAGTTTATCCGACAGGGGGGGGGAGCAGTACTTC	CASSLSDRGGEQYF
.	TRBV19	.	TRBJ1-1	TGTGCCAGTAAGGAGGGACATGAAGCTTTCTTT	CASKEGHEAFF
TRBD2	TRBV7-2	.	TRBJ2-5	TGTGCCAGCAGCTTAGTAAGCGGGGAGTCACAAGAGACCCAGTACTTC	CASSLVSGESQETQYF
.	TRBV27	few	TRBJ1-5	TGTGCCAGCAGTTCCAGGGGCACCAATCAGCCCCAGCATTTT	CASSSRGTNQPQHF
.	TRBV6-2/TRBV6-3	.	TRBJ1-5	TGTGCCAGCAGCCCGTTTTTAGGGATGGGAACCTATAGCAATCAGCCCCAGCATTTT	CASSPFLGMGTYSNQPQHF
TRBD2	TRBV28	.	TRBJ2-1	TGTGCCAGCAGTTCCGGACTAGCGGGGGGCGGATTCTACAATGAGCAGTTCTTC	CASSSGLAGGGFYNEQFF
TRBD1	TRBV6-6	.	TRBJ2-2	TGTGCCAGCAGTTTAGAGGGGGCAGTTGGCGGGGAGCTGTTTTTT	CASSLEGAVGGELFF
TRBD1	TRBV4-2	many	TRBJ2-4	TGTGCCAGCAGCCCGCGTCGAGGACAGGGGCACAGAAACATTCAGTACTTC	CASSPRRGQGHRNIQYF
TRBD2	TRBV4-2	few	TRBJ2-7	TGTGCCAGCAGCCCCGGACTAGCGGGGGGGGAGTACGAGCAGTACTTC	CASSPGLAGGEYEQYF
TRBD1	TRBV12-3/TRBV12-4	.	TRBJ1-2	TGTGCCAGCAGTTTAGGGACAGGGCACTATGGCTACACCTTC	CASSLGTGHYGYTF